The sample holds one count of the clone carrying this T cell receptor beta chain. Its matching antigen is unknown. Trimming pared 5 bases from V and 2 bases from J, leaving 16 bases between. This CDR3 is 15 amino acids long. Germline V CDR1 and CDR2: LGHDT, YNNKEL (reference sequence). Repertoires were generated with immunoSEQ multiplex PCR, while TCRdb's copy carries only in-frame clones and drops some. The sample contains just over 150,000 clones, around nine tenths of which appear only once. This entry comes from a study of T cell responses to AZD1222 COVID-19 vaccine. Study results and caveats: Clonal diversity was possibly underestimated, and white British individuals and females predominated among donors. Sampling captured repertoires only after the peak T cell response.

Sample: peripheral blood, taken 28 days after the second AZD1222 dose. J is TRBJ2-7 and V is TRBV3-1 (or the pseudogene TRBV3-2), with D maybe TRBD2 (5 bases). This TCR came from an adult who received the AZD1222 COVID-19 vaccine. CDR3 DNA: TGTGCCAGCAGCGGCCCTGGCCGGGGAACCTACGAGCAGTACTTC. This translates into CASSGPGRGTYEQYF.